A selection of T cell receptor beta chains follows, all from one sample in a study of CD4 T cells in relation to SARS-CoV-2 and coronaviruses. The data were produced by immunoSEQ multiplex PCR, yet TCRdb's version contains in-frame clones alone and is incomplete. Among around 18,000 clones listed, 70% to 80% were seen once. Their recognized antigens are unknown. Sequences were obtained from CD4+ T cells from PBMCs, cultured in vitro. Source of these receptors: a human donor in good health. The CDR3 runs from the conserved cysteine through the conserved F or W. Fields, in order: D gene, J gene, V gene, CDR3 protein. The D gene is left open where the match is weak.

D: -
J: TRBJ1-3
V: TRBV19
CDR3: CASSKGFGNTIYF

D: -
J: TRBJ2-3
V: TRBV19
CDR3: CASRTVDSTDTQYF

D: -
J: TRBJ1-1
V: TRBV7-3
CDR3: CASSLMENTEAFF

D: -
J: TRBJ2-5
V: TRBV5-1
CDR3: CASSLELQETQYF

D: TRBD1
J: TRBJ1-4
V: TRBV11-2
CDR3: CASSPQGVMDEKLFF

D: -
J: TRBJ1-3
V: TRBV10-2
CDR3: CASGGDGSSGNTIYF

D: -
J: TRBJ1-5
V: TRBV10-3
CDR3: CATGIDNQPQHF

D: -
J: TRBJ2-7
V: TRBV30
CDR3: CAWRGPNYEQYF

D: -
J: TRBJ1-2
V: TRBV23-1
CDR3: CASSQRGYTF

D: -
J: TRBJ1-2
V: TRBV10-3
CDR3: CAISDGQRQGYTF

D: -
J: TRBJ2-3
V: TRBV30
CDR3: CASGVWLDTQYF

D: -
J: TRBJ2-2
V: TRBV6-5
CDR3: CASSYQTELDTGELFF

D: TRBD1
J: TRBJ2-1
V: TRBV6-4
CDR3: CASSVEGGEVSNEQFF

D: TRBD2
J: TRBJ2-2
V: TRBV5-4
CDR3: CASSAWGGNTGELFF

D: TRBD1
J: TRBJ2-5
V: TRBV18
CDR3: CASSPPTGGSETQYF

D: -
J: TRBJ2-3
V: TRBV7-9
CDR3: CASSAMGGSTDTQYF